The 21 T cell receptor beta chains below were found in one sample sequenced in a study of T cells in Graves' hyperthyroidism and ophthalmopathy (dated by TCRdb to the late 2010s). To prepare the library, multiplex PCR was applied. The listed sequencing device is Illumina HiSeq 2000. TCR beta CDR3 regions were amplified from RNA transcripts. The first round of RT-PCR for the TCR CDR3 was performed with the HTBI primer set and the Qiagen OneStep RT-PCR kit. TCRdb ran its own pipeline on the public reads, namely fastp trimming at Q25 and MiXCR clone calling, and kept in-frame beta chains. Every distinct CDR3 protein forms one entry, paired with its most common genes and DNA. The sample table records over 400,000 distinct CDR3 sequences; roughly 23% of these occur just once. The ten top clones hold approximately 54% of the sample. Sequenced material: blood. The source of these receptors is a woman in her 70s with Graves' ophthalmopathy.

This CDR3 is CASSLDPGTSGSWGSNEQFF. The CDR3 region has the DNA TGTGCCAGCAGCTTAGATCCGGGGACTAGCGGGAGTTGGGGCTCCAATGAGCAGTTCTTC. V usage is TRBV11-2 and J usage is TRBJ2-1; 14 positions agree with TRBD2. J gave up 6 bases and V 0 bases, and 13 bases lay outside the gene matches. This CDR3 is 20 amino acids long. CDR1 SGHAT and CDR2 FQNNGV come from the germline V gene.

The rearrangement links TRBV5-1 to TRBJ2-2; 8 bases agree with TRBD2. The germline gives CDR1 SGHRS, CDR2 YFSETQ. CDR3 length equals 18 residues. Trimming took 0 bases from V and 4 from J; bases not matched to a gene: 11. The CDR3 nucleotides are TGCGCCAGCAGCTTGGCCAATAGAGCGGGGGATTCCACCGGGGAGCTGTTTTTT. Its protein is CASSLANRAGDSTGELFF.

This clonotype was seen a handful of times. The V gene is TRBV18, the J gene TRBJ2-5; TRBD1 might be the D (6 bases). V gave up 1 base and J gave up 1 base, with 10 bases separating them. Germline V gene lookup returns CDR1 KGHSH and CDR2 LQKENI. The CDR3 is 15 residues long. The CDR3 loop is CASSPRLDSQETQYF. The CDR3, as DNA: TGTGCCAGCTCACCACGTCTGGACAGCCAAGAGACCCAGTACTTC. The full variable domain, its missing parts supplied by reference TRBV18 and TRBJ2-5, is NAGVMQNPRHLVRRRGQEARLRCSPMKGHSHVYWYRQLPEEGLKFMVYLQKENIIDESGMPKERFSAEFPKEGPSILRIQQVVRGDSAAYFCASSPRLDSQETQYFGPGTRLLVL.

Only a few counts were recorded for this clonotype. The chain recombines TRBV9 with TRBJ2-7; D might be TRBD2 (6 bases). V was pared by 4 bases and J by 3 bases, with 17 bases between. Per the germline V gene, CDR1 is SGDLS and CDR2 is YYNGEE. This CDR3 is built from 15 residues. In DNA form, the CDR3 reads TGTGCCAGCAGCAGTTCCGGGAGCCATGACTACGAGCAGTACTTC. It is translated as CASSSSGSHDYEQYF. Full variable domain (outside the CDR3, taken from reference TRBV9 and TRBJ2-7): DSGVTQTPKHLITATGQRVTLRCSPRSGDLSVYWYQQSLDQGLQFLIQYYNGEERAKGNILERFSAQQFPDLHSELNLSSLELGDSALYFCASSSSGSHDYEQYFGPGTRLTVT.

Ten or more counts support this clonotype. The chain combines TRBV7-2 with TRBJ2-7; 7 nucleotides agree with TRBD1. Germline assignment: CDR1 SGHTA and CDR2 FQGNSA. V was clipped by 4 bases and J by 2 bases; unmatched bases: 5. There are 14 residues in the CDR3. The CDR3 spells CASSSWTGPYEQYF. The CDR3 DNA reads TGTGCCAGCAGCTCCTGGACAGGTCCCTACGAGCAGTACTTC.

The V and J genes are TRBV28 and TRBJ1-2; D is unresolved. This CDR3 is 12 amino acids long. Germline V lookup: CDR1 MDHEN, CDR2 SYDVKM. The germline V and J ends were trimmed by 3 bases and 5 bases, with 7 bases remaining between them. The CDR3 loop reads CASSFGYYGYTF. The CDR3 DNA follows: TGTGCCAGCAGTTTTGGGTATTATGGCTACACCTTC.

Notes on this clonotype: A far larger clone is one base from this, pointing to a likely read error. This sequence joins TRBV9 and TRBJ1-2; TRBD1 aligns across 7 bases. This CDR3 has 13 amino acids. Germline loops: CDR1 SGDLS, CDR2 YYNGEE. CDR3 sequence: CASSPDRDYSYTF. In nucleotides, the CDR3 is TGTGCCAGCAGCCCCGACAGGGACTATAGCTACACCTTC.

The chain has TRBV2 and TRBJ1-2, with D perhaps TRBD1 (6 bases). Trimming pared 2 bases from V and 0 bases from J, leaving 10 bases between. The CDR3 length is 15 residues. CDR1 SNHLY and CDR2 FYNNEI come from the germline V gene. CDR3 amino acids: CASSESGGPNYGYTF. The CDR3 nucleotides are TGTGCCAGCAGTGAATCCGGGGGGCCTAACTATGGCTACACCTTC.

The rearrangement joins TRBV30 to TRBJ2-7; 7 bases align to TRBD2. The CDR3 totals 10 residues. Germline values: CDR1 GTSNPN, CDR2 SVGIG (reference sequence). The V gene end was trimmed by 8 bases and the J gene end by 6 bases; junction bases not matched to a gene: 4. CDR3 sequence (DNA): TGTGCCGGGGGGGGGACCGAGCAGTACTTC. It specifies CAGGGTEQYF.

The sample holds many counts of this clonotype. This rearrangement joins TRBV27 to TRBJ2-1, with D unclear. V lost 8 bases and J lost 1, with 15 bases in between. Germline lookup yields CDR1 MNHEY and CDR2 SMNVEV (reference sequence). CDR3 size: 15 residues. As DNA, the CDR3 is TGTGCCAGCCAGCTGCGGCCTGTTTCCTACAATGAGCAGTTCTTC. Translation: CASQLRPVSYNEQFF.

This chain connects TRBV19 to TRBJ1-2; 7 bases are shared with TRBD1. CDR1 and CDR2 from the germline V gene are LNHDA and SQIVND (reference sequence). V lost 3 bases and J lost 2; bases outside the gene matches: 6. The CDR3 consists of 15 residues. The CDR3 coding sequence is TGTGCCAGTAGTATGATGACAGGGACCAACTATGGCTACACCTTC. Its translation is CASSMMTGTNYGYTF.

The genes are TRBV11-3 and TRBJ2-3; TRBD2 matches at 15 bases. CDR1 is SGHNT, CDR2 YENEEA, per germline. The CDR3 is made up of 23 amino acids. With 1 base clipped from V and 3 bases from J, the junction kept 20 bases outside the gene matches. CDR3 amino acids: CASSLGRFGLSGTSGRRTDTQYF. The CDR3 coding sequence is TGTGCCAGCAGCTTAGGACGGTTTGGGTTATCCGGGACTAGCGGGAGGAGGACAGATACGCAGTATTTT.

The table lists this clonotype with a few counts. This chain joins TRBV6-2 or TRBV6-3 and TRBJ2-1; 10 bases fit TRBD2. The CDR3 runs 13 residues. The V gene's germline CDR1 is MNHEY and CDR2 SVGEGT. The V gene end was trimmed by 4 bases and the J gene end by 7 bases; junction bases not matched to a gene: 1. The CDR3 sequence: CASSFSGRNEQFF. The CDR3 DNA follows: TGTGCCAGCAGTTTTAGCGGGAGGAATGAGCAGTTCTTC.

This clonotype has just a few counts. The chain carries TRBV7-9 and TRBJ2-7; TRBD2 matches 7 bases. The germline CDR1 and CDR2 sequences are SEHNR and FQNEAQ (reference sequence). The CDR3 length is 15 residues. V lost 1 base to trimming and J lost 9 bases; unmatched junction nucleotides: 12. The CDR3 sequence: CASSLEVAGVFRQYF. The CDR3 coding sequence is TGTGCCAGCAGCTTAGAGGTCGCGGGAGTGTTCCGGCAGTACTTC.

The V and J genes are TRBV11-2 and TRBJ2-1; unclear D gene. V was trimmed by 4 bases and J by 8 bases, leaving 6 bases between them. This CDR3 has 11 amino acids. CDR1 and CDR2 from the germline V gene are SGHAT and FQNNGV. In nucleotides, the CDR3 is TGTGCCAGCAGCTCCTCGGATGAGCAGTTCTTC. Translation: CASSSSDEQFF.

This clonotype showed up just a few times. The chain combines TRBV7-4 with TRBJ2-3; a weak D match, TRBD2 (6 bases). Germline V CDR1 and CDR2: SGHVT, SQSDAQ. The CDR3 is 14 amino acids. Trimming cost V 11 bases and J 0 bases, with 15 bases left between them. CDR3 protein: CARSTLASTDTQYF. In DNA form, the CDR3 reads TGTGCCCGGTCAACGCTAGCGAGCACAGATACGCAGTATTTT.

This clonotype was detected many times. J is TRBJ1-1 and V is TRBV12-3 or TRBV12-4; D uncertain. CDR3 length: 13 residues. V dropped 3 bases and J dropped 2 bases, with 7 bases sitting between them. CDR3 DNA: TGTGCCAGCAGTTTCGCTCTAAACACTGAAGCTTTCTTT. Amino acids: CASSFALNTEAFF.

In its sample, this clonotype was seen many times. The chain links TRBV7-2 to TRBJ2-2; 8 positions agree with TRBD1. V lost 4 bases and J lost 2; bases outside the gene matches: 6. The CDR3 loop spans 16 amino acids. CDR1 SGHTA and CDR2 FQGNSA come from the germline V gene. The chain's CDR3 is CASSSSGGANTGELFF. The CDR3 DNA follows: TGTGCCAGCAGCTCGTCAGGGGGCGCCAACACCGGGGAGCTGTTTTTT.

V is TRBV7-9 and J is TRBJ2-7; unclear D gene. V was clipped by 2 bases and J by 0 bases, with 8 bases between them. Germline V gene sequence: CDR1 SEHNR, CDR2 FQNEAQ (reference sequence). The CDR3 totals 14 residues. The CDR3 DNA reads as TGTGCCAGCAGCTTAACAGATTTCTCCTACGAGCAGTACTTC. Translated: CASSLTDFSYEQYF.

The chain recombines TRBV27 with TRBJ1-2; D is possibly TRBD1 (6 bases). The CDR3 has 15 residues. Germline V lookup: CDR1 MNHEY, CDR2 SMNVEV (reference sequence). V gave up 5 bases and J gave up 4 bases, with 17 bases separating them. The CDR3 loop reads CASSRVGWDTYGYTF. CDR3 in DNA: TGTGCCAGCAGTCGGGTTGGGTGGGACACCTATGGCTACACCTTC.

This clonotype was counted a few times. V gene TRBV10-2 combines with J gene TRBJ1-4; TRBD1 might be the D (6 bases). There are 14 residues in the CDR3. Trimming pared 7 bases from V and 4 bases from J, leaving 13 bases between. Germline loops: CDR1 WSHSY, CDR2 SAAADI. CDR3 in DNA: TGCGCCAGCAAGATAAGGGGGGATAATGAAAAACTGTTTTTT. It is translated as CASKIRGDNEKLFF.